The clone carrying this TCR beta chain was seen more than once but under ten times. One end of the junction does not line up with germline, which may come from a read error. These data come from a study of human T cells and chemical hapten exposure. Study-level background: Per-sample TCR yield variability stemmed mainly from small pooled library volume differences.

CDR3 length: 11 amino acids. Germline V lookup: CDR1 KGHSH, CDR2 LQKENI. Whole blood, unfractionated, served as the material for total RNA extraction. Individual cDNA molecules in this library carried unique molecular identifiers. Each CDR3 protein gets one entry after TCRdb re-called the reads with MiXCR. The sample consists of 100,000 to 150,000 distinct CDR3 sequences, over 7% of them appearing once. Sequencing used whole blood. The chain employs TRBV18 and TRBJ1-2, with a weak D call TRBD1 (6 bases). The receptor comes from a human donor in good health. Some clones in this sample may be carry-over from other donors' samples. For the CDR3, the DNA is TGTGCCAGCTCACCTCGGGACATCCCATCGTTC. It specifies CASSPRDIPSF.